This entry is about one T cell receptor (beta chain). This sample stems from a study of blood T cell repertoires in COVID-19. The CDR3 covers 14 residues. In germline, CDR1 is SGHTA, CDR2 FQGNSA. The trim removed 7 bases at V and 6 bases at J, leaving 2 bases unmatched. Authors' data handling: Amplification of reference gene primers was used by the study to estimate nucleated cell counts. Libraries were prepared by immunoSEQ multiplex PCR; TCRdb keeps only in-frame clonotypes and omits some of them. V, J and clone size reflect that table, while D and trimming were determined from the DNA. Of roughly 38,000 clones in the sample, approximately 89% are singletons; the top ten hold roughly 10%.

Source material: peripheral blood. This chain uses TRBV7-2 with TRBJ2-1; 14 nucleotides line up with TRBD2. The sequence came from an older woman with acute or convalescent COVID-19. CDR3 DNA sequence: TGTGCCAGCACGGGACTAGCGGGAGCCAATGAGCAGTTCTTC. Its protein product is CASTGLAGANEQFF.